This is a list of T cell receptor beta chains from one sample in a study of blood T cell repertoires in COVID-19. Here immunoSEQ multiplex PCR was the method, and the copy in TCRdb shows in-frame clones only, minus some. The sample shows a few hundred thousand clones, roughly four fifths of them seen only once. Material for sequencing was peripheral blood. Receptor source: a human donor with acute or convalescent COVID-19. The donor label of this sample is uncertain. CDR3s include the opening cysteine and the closing phenylalanine or tryptophan. The order of the fields is V gene, J gene, CDR3 protein.

v_call: TRBV19
j_call: TRBJ2-2
cdr3_aa: CASSRTLAALNTGELFF

v_call: TRBV9
j_call: TRBJ2-7
cdr3_aa: CASSVDFAETYEQYF

v_call: TRBV7-9
j_call: TRBJ2-1
cdr3_aa: CASSSILRTSGREFNEQFF

v_call: TRBV3-1/TRBV3-2
j_call: TRBJ2-7
cdr3_aa: CASSQDPGLAGVRGEQYF

v_call: TRBV11-2
j_call: TRBJ2-3
cdr3_aa: CASSLMGGDTDTQYF

v_call: TRBV30
j_call: TRBJ1-6
cdr3_aa: CAWGGQRNSPLHF

v_call: TRBV7-9
j_call: TRBJ2-5
cdr3_aa: CASTVRQAQETQYF

v_call: TRBV18
j_call: TRBJ2-3
cdr3_aa: CASSPTGGPDTQYF

v_call: TRBV28
j_call: TRBJ2-5
cdr3_aa: CASRPGTSGWKTQYF

v_call: TRBV5-5
j_call: TRBJ2-2
cdr3_aa: CASSPGTGGQGELFF

v_call: TRBV27
j_call: TRBJ2-7
cdr3_aa: CASRPNTGYEQYF

v_call: TRBV5-1
j_call: TRBJ2-7
cdr3_aa: CASSPDRGSYEQYF

v_call: TRBV12-3/TRBV12-4
j_call: TRBJ1-5
cdr3_aa: CASTRGSQPQHF

v_call: TRBV10-3
j_call: TRBJ1-2
cdr3_aa: CAISPPGNYGYTF

v_call: TRBV24-1
j_call: TRBJ2-7
cdr3_aa: CATSDLPVEGATYEQYF

v_call: TRBV5-8
j_call: TRBJ1-5
cdr3_aa: CASSPGQGNQPQHF

v_call: TRBV7-9
j_call: TRBJ2-1
cdr3_aa: CASRPPGLDSTNEQFF

v_call: TRBV5-1
j_call: TRBJ2-1
cdr3_aa: CASTAGAQYTYNEQFF

v_call: TRBV7-8
j_call: TRBJ2-2
cdr3_aa: CASRPGRGNTGELFF

v_call: TRBV27
j_call: TRBJ2-7
cdr3_aa: CASSLSSSPREGYEQYF

v_call: TRBV10-1
j_call: TRBJ2-7
cdr3_aa: CASSRGTSYEQYF

v_call: TRBV6-5
j_call: TRBJ1-1
cdr3_aa: CASSTPQGSEAFF

v_call: TRBV5-4
j_call: TRBJ2-1
cdr3_aa: CASSLDTLSYNEQFF

v_call: TRBV2
j_call: TRBJ1-6
cdr3_aa: CASSVIQGNNSPLHF

v_call: TRBV20-1
j_call: TRBJ2-3
cdr3_aa: CSASVEPGQPTDTQYF

v_call: TRBV28
j_call: TRBJ2-7
cdr3_aa: CASSLRGQKSYEQYF

v_call: TRBV9
j_call: TRBJ1-2
cdr3_aa: CASSPGQEMGAYTF

v_call: TRBV6-5
j_call: TRBJ1-2
cdr3_aa: CASSYKGEGYGYTF

v_call: TRBV2
j_call: TRBJ2-2
cdr3_aa: CASSDGTGGTGELFF

v_call: TRBV3-1/TRBV3-2
j_call: TRBJ2-1
cdr3_aa: CASSQGSKSYNEQFF

v_call: TRBV18
j_call: TRBJ2-7
cdr3_aa: CASSPPAGARYEQYF

v_call: TRBV19
j_call: TRBJ1-5
cdr3_aa: CASQTTGWRQPQHF

v_call: TRBV3-1/TRBV3-2
j_call: TRBJ2-1
cdr3_aa: CASSQDYYNEQFF

v_call: TRBV19
j_call: TRBJ2-1
cdr3_aa: CASSPAPRLANMRYNEQFF

v_call: TRBV28
j_call: TRBJ1-5
cdr3_aa: CASRRPGGRNQPQHF

v_call: TRBV30
j_call: TRBJ2-5
cdr3_aa: CAWKTGTGKETQYF

v_call: TRBV3-1/TRBV3-2
j_call: TRBJ1-2
cdr3_aa: CASSQDLTGGRYTF

v_call: TRBV6-5
j_call: TRBJ1-6
cdr3_aa: CASSYESNSPLHF

v_call: TRBV6-4
j_call: TRBJ2-3
cdr3_aa: CASSPAGGQDTQYF

v_call: TRBV30
j_call: TRBJ1-5
cdr3_aa: CAWRDGTGNQPQHF

v_call: TRBV28
j_call: TRBJ1-4
cdr3_aa: CASSGTGRNEKLFF

v_call: TRBV11-2
j_call: TRBJ2-1
cdr3_aa: CASSLWSGQGGPSEQFF